The 27 T cell receptor beta chains in this list originate from one sample, sequenced in a study of CD8+CD57+ T cells in acquired aplastic anemia. Patients sequenced had flow cytometry evidence of CD8+CD57+ cell expansion. The template for TCR beta VDJ and CDR3 sequence profiling was genomic DNA. TCRdb fed the reads into MiXCR, producing one record per CDR3 protein. The sample yields over 150,000 distinct CDR3 sequences, around half seen once. Material: sorted CD4+, CD8+, or CD8+CD57+ T cells (not recorded which) from PBMCs. Receptor source: a human donor with aplastic anemia.

This clonotype was picked up many times. The chain joins TRBV20-1 to TRBJ2-7, with D possibly being TRBD2 (5 bases). V was shortened by 6 bases and J by 0 bases, with 15 bases between the two germline ends. Germline values: CDR1 DFQATT, CDR2 SNEGSKA (reference sequence). The CDR3 is 14 amino acids. The CDR3 sequence: CSALAPGLSYEQYF. The CDR3 DNA reads as TGCAGTGCCCTAGCTCCGGGTCTCTCCTACGAGCAGTACTTC.

The chain recombines TRBV7-3 with TRBJ1-4, with unresolved D. Trimming left V 5 bases short and J 10 bases short, with 14 bases between. The CDR3 contains 13 residues. The germline CDR1 and CDR2 sequences are SGHTA and FQGTGA. The CDR3 loop reads CASSPGSPGKLFF. CDR3 bases: TGTGCCAGCAGCCCCGGATCGCCGGGAAAACTGTTTTTT. Together with reference TRBV7-3 and TRBJ1-4, the CDR3 gives the full variable domain: GAGVSQTPSNKVTEKGKYVELRCDPISGHTALYWYRQSLGQGPEFLIYFQGTGAADDSGLPNDRFFAVRPEGSVSTLKIQRTERGDSAVYLCASSPGSPGKLFFGSGTQLSVL.

The sample holds many counts of this clonotype. The CDR3 here is CASSLWAGGPGETQYF. The DNA of the CDR3 is TGTGCCAGCAGCTTATGGGCGGGGGGGCCCGGAGAGACCCAGTACTTC. This chain connects TRBV7-2 to TRBJ2-5; 9 nucleotides agree with TRBD2. The CDR3 extends over 16 amino acids. From germline, CDR1 is SGHTA and CDR2 FQGNSA. The junction had 8 bases not matched to a gene; V was cut back by 2 bases and J by 4 bases. Full variable domain (rest looked up from reference TRBV7-2 and TRBJ2-5): GAGVSQSPSNKVTEKGKDVELRCDPISGHTALYWYRQSLGQGLEFLIYFQGNSAPDKSGLPSDRFSAERTGGSVSTLTIQRTQQEDSAVYLCASSLWAGGPGETQYFGPGTRLLVL.

This clonotype was detected ten times or more. The CDR3 nucleotides read TGCAGTGCTAGACACGGTGCTGGAAACACCATATATTTT. This gives the protein CSARHGAGNTIYF. J is TRBJ1-3 and V is TRBV20-1; no reliable D call. The CDR3 is 13 residues long. Germline V gene sequence: CDR1 DFQATT, CDR2 SNEGSKA (reference sequence). Trimming left V 2 bases short and J 2 bases short, with 7 bases between.

The chain employs TRBV6-1 and TRBJ2-5; maybe TRBD2 (7 bases). The CDR3 length is 15 residues. Trimming pared 5 bases from V and 5 bases from J, leaving 18 bases between. Germline CDR1 reads MNHNS; CDR2 reads SASEGT. For the CDR3, the DNA is TGTGCCAGCAGTAAGCAGTCGGGGGGCACGGAGACCCAGTACTTC. This codes for CASSKQSGGTETQYF.

The J gene is TRBJ2-7, the V gene TRBV29-1; possibly TRBD1 or TRBD2 for D (5 bases each). From germline, CDR1 is SQVTM and CDR2 ANQGSEA. Trimming stripped 4 bases from V and 1 base from J, with 11 bases between. The CDR3 has 13 amino acids. Written as DNA, the CDR3 is TGCAGCGTTGTGGGGACCCGGTCCTACGAGCAGTACTTC. It encodes CSVVGTRSYEQYF.

This clonotype was seen once. This sequence joins TRBV5-1 and TRBJ1-4; perhaps TRBD1 as D (5 bases). The germline V and J ends were trimmed by 5 bases and 3 bases, with 8 bases remaining between them. CDR3 size: 13 residues. The germline gives CDR1 SGHRS, CDR2 YFSETQ. The CDR3 reads CASRDTANEKLFF. CDR3 bases: TGCGCCAGCAGGGACACGGCTAATGAAAAACTGTTTTTT.

The count of this clonotype is one. Germline and junction disagree at one end, which may indicate a read error. The chain uses TRBV24-1 and TRBJ2-6, with 12 nucleotides matching TRBD1. Germline CDR1 is KGHDR and CDR2 is SFDVKD. CDR3 length: 19 residues. DNA of the CDR3: TGCGCCACCAGTGACGGGACAGGGGGCAGGTCAACTGGGGCCAACGTCCAGACTTTC. Translation: CATSDGTGGRSTGANVQTF.

This clonotype was seen only a few times. V usage is TRBV11-3 and J usage is TRBJ1-3, with D perhaps matching TRBD1 (5 bases). This CDR3 is 15 amino acids long. With 5 bases removed from V and 0 bases from J, the gap between germline ends came to 11 bases. Germline V gene data show CDR1 as SGHNT and CDR2 as YENEEA. CDR3 residues: CASSGGPTSGNTIYF. The DNA for the CDR3 is TGTGCCAGCAGCGGGGGACCTACCTCTGGAAACACCATATATTTT.

This clonotype was recorded many times. The rearrangement uses TRBV28 and TRBJ2-7; D gene unclear. This CDR3 comprises 12 residues. CDR1 is MDHEN and CDR2 is SYDVKM in the germline V gene. V lost 6 bases, J lost 7 bases, and 13 bases lay in between. In nucleotides, the CDR3 is TGTGCCAGCAGCCGTTACTCGGTGGAGCAGTACTTC. It translates to CASSRYSVEQYF.

This clonotype was counted between two and nine times. The junction differs from germline at one of its ends, possibly a read error. The rearrangement uses TRBV20-1 and TRBJ1-2, with D unclear. There are 15 residues in the CDR3. Germline CDR1 is DFQATT and CDR2 is SNEGSKA (reference sequence). The CDR3, as DNA: TGCAGTGCTAGAGCGGGCACGGTCGGGCGGTATGTCTACACCTTC. Protein product: CSARAGTVGRYVYTF.

Many counts were recorded for this clonotype. The chain links TRBV20-1 to TRBJ2-3, with 10 nucleotides matching TRBD2. V was pared by 3 bases and J by 6 bases, with 6 bases of the junction left unmatched. The CDR3 runs 14 residues. Germline V gene lookup returns CDR1 DFQATT and CDR2 SNEGSKA (reference sequence). The CDR3 loop reads CSASPSGRPDTQYF. The CDR3 bases are TGCAGTGCTAGTCCTAGCGGGAGACCCGATACGCAGTATTTT.

This clonotype has at least ten counts. The chain couples TRBV7-2 to TRBJ2-4; TRBD2 might be the D (6 bases). Trimming left V 4 bases short and J 1 base short, with 14 bases between. Per the germline V gene, CDR1 is SGHTA and CDR2 is FQGNSA. The CDR3 sequence is 16 residues long. CDR3 in DNA: TGTGCCAGCAGCTCCATTGGTGGGGGGGCCAAAAACATTCAGTACTTC. Translated: CASSSIGGGAKNIQYF.

The gene calls are TRBV30 and TRBJ1-1, with D unresolved. The CDR3 extends over 13 amino acids. The germline CDR1 and CDR2 sequences are GTSNPN and SVGIG (reference sequence). The V gene lost 3 bases and the J gene lost 3 bases, with 11 bases spanning the gap. In nucleotides, the CDR3 is TGTGCCTGGAGGTGGGGTAGGGACACTGAAGCTTTCTTT. Its protein product is CAWRWGRDTEAFF.

This chain joins TRBV10-3 and TRBJ2-7; 11 bases match TRBD2. Germline CDR1 ENHRY, CDR2 SYGVKD. The V and J ends lost 10 bases and 6 bases, in that order; junction bases with no gene match: 14. This CDR3 is 15 amino acids long. CDR3 bases: TGTGCCACAACTACTAGCGGGAGCCCCTCTGGCGAGCAGTACTTC. Translated: CATTTSGSPSGEQYF.

This clonotype showed up just a few times. The rearrangement links TRBV29-1 to TRBJ1-3; 11 nucleotides match TRBD1. V dropped 5 bases and J dropped 7; count of bases not matched to a gene: 1. Germline V CDR1 and CDR2: SQVTM, ANQGSEA. The CDR3 is 12 amino acids. The DNA of the CDR3 is TGCAGCGTTTGGACAGGGGGCAACACCATATATTTT. Protein sequence: CSVWTGGNTIYF.

Comment on this clonotype: Relative to the germline gene, one junction end is altered; a read error may explain this. Here the CDR3 DNA reads TGTGCCACCAGCAGAGAAGGCTTCACCTTC. Translated, it gives CATSREGFTF. This chain connects TRBV15 to TRBJ1-2; unclear D gene. This CDR3 has 10 residues. Germline-derived CDR1 and CDR2 are LNHNV and YYDKDF (reference sequence).

Comment on this clonotype: The junction shows a germline mismatch at one end, possibly a read error. The CDR3 DNA is TGTGCCGGCAGCGTTTTCGCTAGCGGGGGGATAGAGACCCAGTACTTC. Translated: CAGSVFASGGIETQYF. V gene TRBV9 combines with J gene TRBJ2-5, with 11 bases identical to TRBD2. CDR3 size: 16 residues. The germline V gene encodes CDR1 SGDLS and CDR2 YYNGEE. Filled out from reference TRBV9 and TRBJ2-5, the complete variable domain reads DSGVTQTPKHLITATGQRVTLRCSPRSGDLSVYWYQQSLDQGLQFLIQYYNGEERAKGNILERFSAQQFPDLHSELNLSSLELGDSALYFCAGSVFASGGIETQYFGPGTRLLVL.

This clonotype was seen ten or more times. This chain links TRBV5-5 with TRBJ1-3; no clear D. Germline CDR1 reads SGHKS; CDR2 reads YYEKEE (reference sequence). The CDR3 extends over 15 amino acids. V lost 2 bases and J 4 bases, leaving 13 bases between the germline ends. CDR3 sequence reads: CASSLVISTGNTIYF. The CDR3 DNA is TGTGCCAGCAGCTTAGTGATCTCTACAGGAAACACCATATATTTT.

The chain joins TRBV2 to TRBJ1-3, with D unclear. Germline loops: CDR1 SNHLY, CDR2 FYNNEI. V was cut by 6 bases and J by 2 bases, with 11 bases left in between. The CDR3 is made up of 14 amino acids. CDR3 sequence (DNA): TGTGCCAGCAGCGTCCTCGGCACTGGAAACACCATATATTTT. Translated, it gives CASSVLGTGNTIYF.

This clonotype was seen a handful of times. CDR3 DNA: TGTGCCTGGAGTTCACCGGGACAGTCTAATCAGCCCCAGCATTTT. Translation gives CAWSSPGQSNQPQHF. The chain employs TRBV30 and TRBJ1-5; 7 bases line up with TRBD1. The CDR3 is 15 residues long. From germline, CDR1 is GTSNPN and CDR2 SVGIG (reference sequence). V gave up 2 bases and J gave up 4 bases; unmatched junction bases: 8.

This chain connects TRBV5-1 to TRBJ1-2; D call uncertain. V was trimmed by 0 bases and J by 7 bases, leaving 13 bases between them. The germline V gene encodes CDR1 SGHRS and CDR2 YFSETQ. This CDR3 spans 14 amino acids. CDR3 DNA: TGCGCCAGCAGCTTGGGGCAGCGAGACGGTGGCTACACCTTC. Its translation: CASSLGQRDGGYTF.

There are many counts of this clonotype. The gene calls are TRBV2 and TRBJ2-7; 7 bases agree with TRBD1. The germline V gene encodes CDR1 SNHLY and CDR2 FYNNEI. The CDR3 consists of 14 residues. After removal of 6 bases from V and 4 bases from J, the junction contained 9 bases not matched to a gene. DNA for the CDR3: TGTGCCAGCAGAGACGGGACAGCAGAATACGAGCAGTACTTC. Translated: CASRDGTAEYEQYF.

A remark on this clonotype: This may come from a read error, since a much larger clone is one base off. This chain uses TRBV11-1 with TRBJ2-5; no clear D. The CDR3 is made up of 14 amino acids. Germline loops: CDR1 SGHAT, CDR2 FQDESV (reference sequence). For the CDR3, the DNA is TGTGCCAGCAGCTTACCGGAAGAGCAAGAGTCCCAGTACTTC. Its protein is CASSLPEEQESQYF.

CDR3 in amino acids: CASSIAGNTIYF. CDR3 nucleotide sequence: TGTGCCAGCAGCATCGCAGGAAACACCATATATTTT. The chain combines TRBV9 with TRBJ1-3, with D unclear. The CDR3 loop spans 12 amino acids. The germline V gene encodes CDR1 SGDLS and CDR2 YYNGEE. V was trimmed by 4 bases and J by 4 bases, leaving 6 bases between them.

This clonotype was recorded a few times. The chain combines TRBV7-2 with TRBJ1-2, with D perhaps TRBD1 (5 bases). Trimming cost V 9 bases and J 2 bases, with 13 bases left between them. Germline CDR1 is SGHTA and CDR2 is FQGNSA. CDR3 length: 13 amino acids. The CDR3 bases are TGTGCCAGGACCGGGACCCTGAACTATGGCTACACCTTC. Translated, it gives CARTGTLNYGYTF. The full variable domain, in which reference TRBV7-2 and TRBJ1-2 provide the parts outside the CDR3, is GAGVSQSPSNKVTEKGKDVELRCDPISGHTALYWYRQSLGQGLEFLIYFQGNSAPDKSGLPSDRFSAERTGGSVSTLTIQRTQQEDSAVYLCARTGTLNYGYTFGSGTRLTVV.

Concerning this clonotype itself: Mismatch with germline at one junction end may stem from a read error. The chain combines TRBV20-1 with TRBJ1-2; the D is unclear. CDR1 and CDR2 (germline): DFQATT, SNEGSKA (reference sequence). The CDR3 loop spans 16 amino acids. CDR3 nucleotides: TGCAGTGCTAGAGATTTCGCGGGGAGATATAACTACGGCTACACCTTC. As protein: CSARDFAGRYNYGYTF.